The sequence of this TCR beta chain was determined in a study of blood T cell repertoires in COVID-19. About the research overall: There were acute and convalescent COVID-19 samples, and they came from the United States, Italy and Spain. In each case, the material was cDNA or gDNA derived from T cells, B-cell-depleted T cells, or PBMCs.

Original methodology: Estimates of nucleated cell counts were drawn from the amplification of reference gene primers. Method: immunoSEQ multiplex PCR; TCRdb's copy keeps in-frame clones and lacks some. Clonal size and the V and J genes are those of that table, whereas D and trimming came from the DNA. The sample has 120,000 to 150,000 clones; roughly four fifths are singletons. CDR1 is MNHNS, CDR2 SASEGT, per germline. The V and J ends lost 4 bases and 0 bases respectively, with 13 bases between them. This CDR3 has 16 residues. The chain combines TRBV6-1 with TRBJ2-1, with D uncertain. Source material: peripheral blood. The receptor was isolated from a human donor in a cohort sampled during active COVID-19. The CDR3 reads CASSVEFGLSYNEQFF. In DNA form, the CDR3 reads TGTGCCAGCAGTGTTGAATTTGGGCTCTCCTACAATGAGCAGTTCTTC.